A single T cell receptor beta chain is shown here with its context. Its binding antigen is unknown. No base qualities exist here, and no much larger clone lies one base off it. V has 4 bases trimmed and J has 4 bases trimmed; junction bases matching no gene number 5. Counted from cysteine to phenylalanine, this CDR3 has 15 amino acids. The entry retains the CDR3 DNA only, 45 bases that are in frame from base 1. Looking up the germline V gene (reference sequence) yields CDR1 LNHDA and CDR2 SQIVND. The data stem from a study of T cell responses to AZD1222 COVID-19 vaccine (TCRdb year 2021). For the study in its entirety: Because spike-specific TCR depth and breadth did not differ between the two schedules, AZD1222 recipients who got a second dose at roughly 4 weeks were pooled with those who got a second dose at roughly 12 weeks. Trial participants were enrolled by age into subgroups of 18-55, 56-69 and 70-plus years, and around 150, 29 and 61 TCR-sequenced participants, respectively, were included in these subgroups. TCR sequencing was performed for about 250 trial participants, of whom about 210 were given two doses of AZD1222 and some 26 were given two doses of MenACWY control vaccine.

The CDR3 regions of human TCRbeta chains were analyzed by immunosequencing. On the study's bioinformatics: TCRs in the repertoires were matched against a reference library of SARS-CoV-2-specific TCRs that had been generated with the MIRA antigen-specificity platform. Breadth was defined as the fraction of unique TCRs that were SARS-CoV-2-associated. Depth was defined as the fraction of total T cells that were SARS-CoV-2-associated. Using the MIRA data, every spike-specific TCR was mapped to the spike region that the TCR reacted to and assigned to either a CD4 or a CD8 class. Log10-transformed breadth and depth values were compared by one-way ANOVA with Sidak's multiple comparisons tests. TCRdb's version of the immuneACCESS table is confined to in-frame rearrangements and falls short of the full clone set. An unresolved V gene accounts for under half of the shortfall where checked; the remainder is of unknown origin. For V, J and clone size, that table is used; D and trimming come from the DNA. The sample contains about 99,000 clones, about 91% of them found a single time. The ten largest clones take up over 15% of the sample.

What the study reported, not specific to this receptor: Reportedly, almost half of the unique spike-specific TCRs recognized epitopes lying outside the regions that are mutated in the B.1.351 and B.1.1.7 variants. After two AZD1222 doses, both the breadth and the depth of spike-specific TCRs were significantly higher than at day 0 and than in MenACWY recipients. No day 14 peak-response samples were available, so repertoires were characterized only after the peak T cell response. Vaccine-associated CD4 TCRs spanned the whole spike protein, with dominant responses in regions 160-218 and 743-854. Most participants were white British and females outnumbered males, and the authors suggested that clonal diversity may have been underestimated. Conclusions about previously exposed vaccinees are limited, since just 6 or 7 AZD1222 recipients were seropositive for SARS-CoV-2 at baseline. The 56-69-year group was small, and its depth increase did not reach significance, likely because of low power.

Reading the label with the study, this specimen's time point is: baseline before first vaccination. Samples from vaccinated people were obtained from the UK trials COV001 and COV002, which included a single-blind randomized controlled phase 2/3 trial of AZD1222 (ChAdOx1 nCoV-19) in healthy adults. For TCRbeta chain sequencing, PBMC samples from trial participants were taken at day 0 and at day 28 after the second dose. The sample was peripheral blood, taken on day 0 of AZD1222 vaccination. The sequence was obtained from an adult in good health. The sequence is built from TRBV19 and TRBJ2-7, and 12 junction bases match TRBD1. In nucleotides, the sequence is TGTGCCAGTAGTACCGGGACAGGGGGCTTTTACGAGCAGTACTTC. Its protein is CASSTGTGGFYEQYF.